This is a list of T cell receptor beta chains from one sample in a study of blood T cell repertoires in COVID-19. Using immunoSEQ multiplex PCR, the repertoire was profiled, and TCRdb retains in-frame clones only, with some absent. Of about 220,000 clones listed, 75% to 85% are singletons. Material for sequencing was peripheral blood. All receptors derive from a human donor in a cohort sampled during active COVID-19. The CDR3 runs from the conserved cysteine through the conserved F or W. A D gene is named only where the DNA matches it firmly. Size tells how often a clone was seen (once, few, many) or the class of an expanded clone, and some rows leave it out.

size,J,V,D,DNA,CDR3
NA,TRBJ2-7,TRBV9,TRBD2,TGTGCCAGCAGCCCCCTGGGGGGAGGGAGCTCCTACGAGCAGTACTTC,CASSPLGGGSSYEQYF
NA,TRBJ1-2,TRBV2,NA,TGTGCCAGTGTGGAAGGGAGGGGGAACTATGGCTACACCTTC,CASVEGRGNYGYTF
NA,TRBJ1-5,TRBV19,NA,TGTGCCAGTACTGGACAACCTAGCAATCAGCCCCAGCATTTT,CASTGQPSNQPQHF
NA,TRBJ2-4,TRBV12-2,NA,TGTGCAAGTCGCTTAGCGCAGTACACCAAAAACATTCAGTACTTC,CASRLAQYTKNIQYF
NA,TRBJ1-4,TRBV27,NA,TGTGCCAGCAGCTCCCGCAGGGCCGCAACTAATGAAAAACTGTTTTTT,CASSSRRAATNEKLFF
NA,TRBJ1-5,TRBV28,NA,TGTGCCAGCAGCCCGCCAGGGCCGTCCTCCCCCAACCAGCATTTT,CASSPPGPSSPNQHF
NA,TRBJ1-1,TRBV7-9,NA,TGTGCCAGCAGCGTGTCCGGACAGAACACTGAAGCTTTCTTT,CASSVSGQNTEAFF
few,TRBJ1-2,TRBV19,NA,TGTGCCAGTAGCCCGGGTCCCGGCTACACCTTC,CASSPGPGYTF
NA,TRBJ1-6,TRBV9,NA,TGTGCCAGCAGCGTAGTAGGGTCAGGGGATTTGTCACCCCTCCACTTT,CASSVVGSGDLSPLHF
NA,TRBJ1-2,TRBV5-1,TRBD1,TGCGCCAGCAGCGCAACAGGGGACTATGGCTACACCTTC,CASSATGDYGYTF
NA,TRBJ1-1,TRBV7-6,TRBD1,TGTGCCAGCAGCTCACTGGCAGGGGGAAACACTGAAGCTTTCTTT,CASSSLAGGNTEAFF
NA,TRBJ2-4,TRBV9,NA,TGTGCCAGCAGCGTAGAGGTCGGAGGGGTCGGCAAAAACATTCAGTACTTC,CASSVEVGGVGKNIQYF
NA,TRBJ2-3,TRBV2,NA,TGTGCCAGCAGTGAGCAGGGGATTACAGATACGCAGTATTTT,CASSEQGITDTQYF
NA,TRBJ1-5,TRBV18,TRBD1,TGTGCCAGCTCACAAATGCCGGGACAGTTTAGCAATCAGCCCCAGCATTTT,CASSQMPGQFSNQPQHF
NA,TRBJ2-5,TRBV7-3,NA,TGTGCCAGCAGCCGCTCGGCGGCCAGAGAGACCCAGTACTTC,CASSRSAARETQYF
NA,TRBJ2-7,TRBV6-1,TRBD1,TGTGCCAGCAGTGAAGGCGCTGACAGGGAGAACGAGCAGTACTTC,CASSEGADRENEQYF
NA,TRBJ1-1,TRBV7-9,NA,TGTGCCAGCAGCTTAGCAGGGGTTGACACTGAAGCTTTCTTT,CASSLAGVDTEAFF
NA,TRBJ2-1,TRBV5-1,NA,TGCGCCAGCAGCCCAGCGGGTGACTACAATGAGCAGTTCTTC,CASSPAGDYNEQFF